This entry lists 3 T cell receptor beta chains sequenced from one sample in a study of shared clonotypes between healthy human individuals. Some clones are missing from TCRdb's copy, which holds only in-frame ones; the method was immunoSEQ multiplex PCR. The table records around 480,000 clones, roughly 79% of them present only once. The sample comprised PBMCs. Source of these receptors: a woman aged 40 to 55 in good health. Some clones in this sample may be carry-over from other donors' samples.

The CDR3 sequence: CAREGLAGYNEQFF. DNA for the CDR3: TGTGCCAGAGAGGGGCTAGCGGGGTACAATGAGCAGTTCTTC. The chain has TRBV5-4 and TRBJ2-1; 9 bases align to TRBD2. The trim removed 8 bases at V and 4 bases at J, leaving 7 bases unmatched. Germline CDR1 reads SGHNT; CDR2 reads YYREEE (reference sequence). CDR3 size: 14 residues.

This chain uses TRBV6-5 with TRBJ2-1, with D possibly being TRBD1 (5 bases). From germline, CDR1 is MNHEY and CDR2 SVGAGI. V lost 2 bases and J 8 bases, leaving 16 bases between the germline ends. The CDR3 has 15 amino acids. The CDR3 DNA follows: TGTGCCAGCAGTTACCAAGGGGTTCTGGGCGATGAGCAGTTCTTC. This gives the protein CASSYQGVLGDEQFF.

The rearrangement uses TRBV27 and TRBJ2-7; D might be TRBD2 (5 bases). V was cut by 4 bases and J by 0 bases, with 10 bases left in between. The CDR3 runs to 14 residues. Germline V lookup: CDR1 MNHEY, CDR2 SMNVEV (reference sequence). The CDR3 spells CASSYKRNSYEQYF. CDR3 nucleotides: TGTGCCAGCAGTTATAAGCGGAACTCCTACGAGCAGTACTTC.